This TCR beta chain emerged from a study of cytomegalovirus exposure and HLA in healthy donors. The PCR ran on 60 Vbeta and 13 Jbeta primers. Some clones are missing from TCRdb's copy, which holds only in-frame ones; the method was immunoSEQ multiplex PCR. The sample holds tens of thousands of clones. The CDR3 has 18 residues. V dropped 3 bases and J dropped 3; count of bases not matched to a gene: 7. Germline values: CDR1 SGHNT, CDR2 YYREEE (reference sequence). The sequencing sample was made of PBMCs. V is TRBV5-4 and J is TRBJ2-2, with 14 bases lining up with TRBD2. This TCR derives from a man aged 45-65 years in good health and CMV-seropositive. For the CDR3, the DNA is TGTGCCAGCAGCTCAGGGACTAGCGGGAGAGGGGACACCGGGGAGCTGTTTTTT. Encoded protein: CASSSGTSGRGDTGELFF.